These T cell receptor beta chains were read from a single sample in a study of blood T cell repertoires in COVID-19. TCRdb's table, derived via immunoSEQ multiplex PCR, lists solely in-frame clones and lacks some. This sample has under 350,000 clones, with roughly 91% found just once. Sequencing was done on a sample of peripheral blood. These receptors all come from a man aged 40-49 years with acute or convalescent COVID-19. The CDR3 runs from the conserved cysteine through the conserved F or W. Size is omitted from some rows. Given values are once, few, many or a class for expanded clones.

J gene,V gene,clone size,CDR3 protein
TRBJ1-1,TRBV3-1/TRBV3-2,NA,CASSHGGEAFF
TRBJ2-3,TRBV15,NA,CATSLTLGANTQYF
TRBJ1-5,TRBV3-1/TRBV3-2,NA,CASSQAGGGQPQHF
TRBJ2-3,TRBV5-1,NA,CASSLAEGTDTQYF
TRBJ1-5,TRBV2,NA,CASSEAGGNQPQHF
TRBJ1-1,TRBV5-1,NA,CASSSQGLNTEAFF
TRBJ1-1,TRBV11-1,NA,CASSSLTVGNTEAFF
TRBJ2-1,TRBV9,NA,CASSVDLAGAHNEQFF
TRBJ1-6,TRBV11-2,NA,CASSLRTGGNSPLHF
TRBJ2-1,TRBV30,NA,CAWSSWGSLDEQFF
TRBJ1-1,TRBV6-5,once,CASSRDSNTEAFF
TRBJ2-1,TRBV30,NA,CAWTLLRDQFF
TRBJ2-7,TRBV10-1,NA,CASSDGLNYEQYF
TRBJ1-6,TRBV30,NA,CAWNSGGYNSPLHF
TRBJ1-6,TRBV30,NA,CAWTTLGEGSSPLHF
TRBJ2-1,TRBV3-1/TRBV3-2,once,CASSPLLRGPEQFF
TRBJ2-3,TRBV9,NA,CASSRGQNIITTDTQYF
TRBJ2-1,TRBV7-2,NA,CASSFGGANEQFF
TRBJ2-3,TRBV5-1,NA,CASSSGRGTSTDTQYF
TRBJ2-4,TRBV6-5,NA,CASSSRGAKNIQYF
TRBJ2-1,TRBV7-2,NA,CASSLASGVLGEQFF
TRBJ1-2,TRBV10-3,NA,CAISPTVLNGYTF
TRBJ1-2,TRBV19,NA,CASTLGQGYGYTF
TRBJ1-2,TRBV6-1,NA,CASSEFTGSNYGYTF
TRBJ1-3,TRBV5-4,NA,CASRATGAGNTIYF
TRBJ1-1,TRBV7-9,NA,CASSHWDTNTEAFF
TRBJ2-3,TRBV11-3,NA,CASSLGADSDTQYF
TRBJ1-2,TRBV2,NA,CASSTGTGSNYGYTF
TRBJ2-4,TRBV5-8,NA,CASSRDRGQVAKNIQYF
TRBJ2-1,TRBV25-1,once,CASSDLTGGSTYNEQFF
TRBJ1-2,TRBV11-2,NA,CASSLFSGRYTF
TRBJ2-3,TRBV18,NA,CASSPRGGGGMGPDTQYF
TRBJ1-1,TRBV19,NA,CASSVSGVQKAFF
TRBJ1-5,TRBV28,NA,CASIRDNNQPQHF
TRBJ2-7,TRBV7-2,NA,CASTPSLAGAYEQYF
TRBJ1-6,TRBV2,NA,CASTFQGTGGGSPLHF
TRBJ1-4,TRBV6-1,NA,CASSEQGGEKLFF
TRBJ2-7,TRBV7-2,NA,CASSPKRYEQYF
TRBJ2-7,TRBV9,few,CASSLTSSSYEQYF
TRBJ1-1,TRBV19,NA,CASTGWLRDIAEAFF